Sequencing of this T cell receptor beta chain was carried out in a study of cytomegalovirus exposure and HLA in healthy donors. Regarding the study as a whole: The study recorded 164 TCR beta chains that were cytomegalovirus-associated. Serostatus for CMV was the only available immune exposure information. Later on, an analysis tied approximately 15,000 TCR beta sequences to HLA alleles at 0.05 false discovery rate. TRBV6-2, TRBV6-3 and some other V segments were unresolvable in 87-base-pair reads.

Details on this clone: Its specificity is not known.

The CDR3 spans 15 residues. The germline V and J ends were trimmed by 5 bases and 4 bases, with 18 bases remaining between them. CDR1 and CDR2 from the germline V gene are SGHDT and YYEEEE. Researchers ran the PCR with 60 Vbeta and 13 Jbeta primers. TCRdb's copy holds only in-frame clones and misses some; the assay was immunoSEQ multiplex PCR. This repertoire shows approximately 170,000 clones, over 70% found once; its top ten account for 1.2%. This sequence was found in a boy younger than 10 in good health and CMV-seronegative. The specimen was PBMCs. This chain links TRBV5-6 with TRBJ2-5; D may be TRBD2 (7 bases). CDR3 residues: CASSELGGGRETQYF. The CDR3 nucleotides are TGTGCCAGCAGTGAATTGGGGGGGGGCAGAGAGACCCAGTACTTC.